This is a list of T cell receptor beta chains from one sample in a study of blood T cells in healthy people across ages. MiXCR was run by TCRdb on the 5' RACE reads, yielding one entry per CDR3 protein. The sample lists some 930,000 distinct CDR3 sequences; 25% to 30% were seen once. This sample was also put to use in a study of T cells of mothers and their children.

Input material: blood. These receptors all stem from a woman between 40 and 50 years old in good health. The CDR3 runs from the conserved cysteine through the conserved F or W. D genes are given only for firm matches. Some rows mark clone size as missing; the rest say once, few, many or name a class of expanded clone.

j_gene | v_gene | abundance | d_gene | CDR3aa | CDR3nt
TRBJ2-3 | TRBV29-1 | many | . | CSVEAADGDPADTQYF | TGCAGCGTTGAAGCCGCGGACGGGGACCCGGCAGATACGCAGTATTTT
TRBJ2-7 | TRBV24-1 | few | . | CATSDLQCGRRGYEQYF | TGTGCCACCAGTGATTTGCAATGTGGCAGGAGGGGCTACGAGCAGTACTTC
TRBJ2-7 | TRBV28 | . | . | CASSYRIQSSYEQYF | TGTGCCAGCAGTTACAGGATTCAGAGCTCCTACGAGCAGTACTTC
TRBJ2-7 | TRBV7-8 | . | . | CASSLSSDMSSYEQYF | TGTGCCAGCAGCTTGTCGTCCGATATGAGCTCCTACGAGCAGTACTTC
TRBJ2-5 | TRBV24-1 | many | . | CATSEPTARETQYF | TGTGCCACCAGTGAACCGACCGCCCGGGAGACCCAGTACTTC
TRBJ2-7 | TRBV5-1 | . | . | CASSLGGASAYEQYF | TGCGCCAGCAGCTTGGGAGGGGCTTCTGCGTACGAGCAGTACTTC
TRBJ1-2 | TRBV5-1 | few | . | CASSSGQYDGGYTF | TGCGCCAGCAGCTCCGGACAGTACGATGGTGGCTACACCTTC
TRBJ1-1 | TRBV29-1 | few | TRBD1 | CSVERGRGAEAFF | TGCAGCGTTGAAAGGGGGCGAGGGGCTGAAGCTTTCTTT
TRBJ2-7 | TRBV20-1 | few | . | CSARGDQTDSREQYF | TGCAGTGCTAGAGGTGACCAGACGGACAGTCGGGAGCAGTACTTC
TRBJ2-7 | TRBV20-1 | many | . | CSAIKINTGNSYEQYF | TGCAGTGCAATAAAGATTAATACAGGGAACTCCTACGAGCAGTACTTC
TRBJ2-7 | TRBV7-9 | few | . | CASSIALTGRDYEQYF | TGTGCCAGCAGCATAGCCCTCACAGGGAGGGACTACGAGCAGTACTTC
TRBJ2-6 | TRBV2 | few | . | CASSEITGGANVLTF | TGTGCCAGCAGTGAAATCACAGGTGGGGCCAACGTCCTGACTTTC
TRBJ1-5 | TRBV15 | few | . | CATSRDPGGNQPQHF | TGTGCCACCAGCAGAGACCCGGGTGGCAATCAGCCCCAGCATTTT
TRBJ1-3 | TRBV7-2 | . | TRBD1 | CASSLTGQGSGNTIYF | TGTGCCAGCAGCTTAACCGGACAGGGTTCGGGAAACACCATATATTTT
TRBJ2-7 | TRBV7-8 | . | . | CASSLGPGSAYGQYF | TGTGCCAGCAGCTTAGGTCCCGGCTCCGCCTACGGGCAGTACTTC
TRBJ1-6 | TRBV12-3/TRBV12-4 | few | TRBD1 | CASTEAGTEFKALHF | TGTGCCAGCACGGAGGCCGGGACAGAGTTCAAAGCCCTCCACTTT
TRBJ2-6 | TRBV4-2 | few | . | CASSQDPGFSGANVRTF | TGTGCCAGCAGCCAAGACCCTGGGTTCTCTGGGGCCAACGTCCGGACTTTC
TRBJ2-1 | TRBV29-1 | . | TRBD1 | CSTGGRFNEQFF | TGCAGTACAGGGGGCCGTTTCAATGAGCAGTTCTTC
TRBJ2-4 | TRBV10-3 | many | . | CAISESQTIAKNIQYF | TGTGCCATCAGTGAGTCGCAGACTATAGCCAAAAACATTCAGTACTTC
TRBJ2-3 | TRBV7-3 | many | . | CASSFSGGTDTQYF | TGTGCCAGCAGCTTCTCCGGCGGCACAGATACGCAGTATTTT
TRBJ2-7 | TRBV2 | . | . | CAGRPKNREPYEQYF | TGTGCCGGCAGGCCCAAGAACAGGGAGCCCTACGAGCAGTACTTC
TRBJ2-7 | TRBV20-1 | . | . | CSALTPGPSYEQYF | TGCAGTGCTTTGACCCCGGGACCCTCCTACGAGCAGTACTTC
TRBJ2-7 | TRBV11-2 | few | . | CASSIGQGGAAYEQYF | TGTGCCAGCAGCATCGGACAAGGGGGGGCAGCTTACGAGCAGTACTTC
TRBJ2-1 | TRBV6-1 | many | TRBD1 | CASRRQGRSYNEQFF | TGTGCCAGCAGACGACAGGGCCGCTCCTACAATGAGCAGTTCTTC
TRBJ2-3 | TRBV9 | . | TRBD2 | CASSVAQAGGVDTQYF | TGTGCCAGCAGCGTAGCTCAAGCGGGGGGCGTGGATACGCAGTATTTT
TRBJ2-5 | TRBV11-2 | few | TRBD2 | CASSPLGGLAGETQYF | TGTGCCAGCAGCCCCCTCGGGGGACTAGCCGGAGAGACCCAGTACTTC
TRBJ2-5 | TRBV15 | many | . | CATSIWGETQYF | TGTGCCACGAGTATTTGGGGAGAGACCCAGTACTTC
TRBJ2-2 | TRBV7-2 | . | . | CASSFKFGGTGELFF | TGTGCCAGCAGCTTTAAGTTTGGAGGCACCGGGGAGCTGTTTTTT
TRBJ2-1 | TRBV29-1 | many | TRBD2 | CSALGTTRSYNEQFF | TGCAGCGCTCTCGGGACTACCCGCTCCTACAATGAGCAGTTCTTC
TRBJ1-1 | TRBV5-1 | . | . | CASSPTAGSVGEAFF | TGCGCCAGCAGCCCGACGGCAGGCTCTGTGGGTGAAGCTTTCTTT
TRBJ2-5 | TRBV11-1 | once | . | CAGSNRVETQYF | TGTGCCGGCAGCAACAGGGTGGAGACCCAGTACTTC
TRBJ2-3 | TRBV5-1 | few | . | CASSFGGRPSTDTQYF | TGCGCCAGCAGCTTCGGCGGACGACCTAGCACAGATACGCAGTATTTT
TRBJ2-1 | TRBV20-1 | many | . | CSARYGPEQFF | TGCAGTGCTAGGTACGGGCCTGAGCAGTTCTTC
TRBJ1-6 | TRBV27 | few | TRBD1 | CASRGQGHSYNSPLHF | TGTGCCAGCAGGGGACAGGGACACTCCTATAATTCACCCCTCCACTTT
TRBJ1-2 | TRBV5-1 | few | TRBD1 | CASSPYPGQAYGYTF | TGCGCCAGCAGCCCATATCCGGGACAGGCATATGGCTACACCTTC
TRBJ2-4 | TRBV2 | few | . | CASSVLSSLAKNIQYF | TGTGCCAGCAGTGTCTTGAGTAGCCTAGCCAAAAACATTCAGTACTTC
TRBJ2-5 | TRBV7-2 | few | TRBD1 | CASSLVATVGTAVQETQYF | TGTGCCAGCAGCTTAGTAGCCACAGTCGGGACAGCCGTTCAAGAGACCCAGTACTTC
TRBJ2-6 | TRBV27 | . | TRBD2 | CASSLAGGLGANVLTF | TGTGCCAGCAGTTTAGCGGGGGGGCTTGGGGCCAACGTCCTGACTTTC
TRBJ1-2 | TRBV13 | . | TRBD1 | CASSSAPSGGFYGYTF | TGTGCCAGCAGCTCAGCCCCCTCAGGGGGCTTCTATGGCTACACCTTC
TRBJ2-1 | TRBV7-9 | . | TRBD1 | CASSAVAGGRANEQFF | TGTGCCAGCAGCGCGGTGGCAGGGGGCAGGGCGAATGAGCAGTTCTTC
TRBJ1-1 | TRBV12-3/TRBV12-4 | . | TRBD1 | CASISSTGRTEAFF | TGTGCCAGCATATCATCGACAGGGAGGACTGAAGCTTTCTTT
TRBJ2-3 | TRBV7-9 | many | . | CASSPKWADTQYF | TGTGCCAGCAGCCCAAAATGGGCAGATACGCAGTATTTT
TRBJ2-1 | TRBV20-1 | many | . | CSARYTFNNNEQFF | TGCAGTGCTAGATATACCTTCAATAACAATGAGCAGTTCTTC
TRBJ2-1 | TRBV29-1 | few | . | CSVEDDGGRPGNEEFF | TGCAGCGTTGAAGATGACGGGGGTAGGCCCGGCAATGAGGAGTTCTTC
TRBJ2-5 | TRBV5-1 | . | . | CASSLNVNEQYF | TGCGCCAGCAGCTTAAATGTCAATGAGCAGTACTTC
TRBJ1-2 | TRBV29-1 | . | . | CSVGGDDYGHTF | TGCAGCGTTGGGGGGGACGACTATGGCCACACCTTC
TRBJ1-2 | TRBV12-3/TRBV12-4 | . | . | CASRLSRTLLYTF | TGTGCCAGCAGACTTTCTAGGACACTCCTCTACACCTTC
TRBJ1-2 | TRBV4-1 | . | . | CANSQDPPSADYGYTF | TGCGCCAACAGCCAAGATCCCCCCTCAGCGGACTATGGCTACACCTTC
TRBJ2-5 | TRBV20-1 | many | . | CSAKAPRGGQETQYF | TGCAGTGCAAAGGCCCCCAGGGGGGGGCAGGAGACCCAGTACTTC
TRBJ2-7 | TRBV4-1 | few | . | CASSQDLRGYEQYF | TGCGCCAGCAGCCAAGATCTCCGGGGCTACGAGCAGTACTTC
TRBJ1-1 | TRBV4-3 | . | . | CASSQDRVAEAFF | TGCGCCAGCAGCCAAGATAGGGTCGCTGAAGCTTTCTTT
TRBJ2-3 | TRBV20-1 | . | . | CSAPSPSTDTQYF | TGCAGTGCGCCGTCACCTAGCACAGATACGCAGTATTTT
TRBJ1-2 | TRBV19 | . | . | CASSTPSSVSNYGYTF | TGTGCCAGTAGTACACCAAGTTCGGTCTCAAACTATGGCTACACCTTC
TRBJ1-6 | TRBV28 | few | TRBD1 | CASSQFPPGQGTSPLHF | TGTGCCAGCAGTCAATTCCCCCCGGGACAGGGTACTTCACCCCTCCACTTT